One T cell receptor beta chain is described in this entry. No antigen is known for it. The sample comes from a study of identifying expanded T cells in peripheral blood. Clones were read by immunoSEQ multiplex PCR, and TCRdb kept only the in-frame ones, dropping some. The sample includes about 81,000 clones, 84% of them seen just once. The length of the CDR3 is 17 residues. J lost 4 bases, V lost 2 bases, and 7 bases had no gene match. Germline V gives CDR1 SGHAT, CDR2 FQNNGV. Study-wide findings and caveats: Technical replicates showed around 1.2 changed clones; two weeks about 16.4; four weeks 19. Across healthy donors, higher total template counts meant significantly greater roughly 2-week count variance.

Sequencing input: blood. The chain links TRBV11-2 to TRBJ2-7; 14 bases map to TRBD2. This clonotype was sampled from a person between 18 and 70 years old in good health. The CDR3 nucleotides read TGTGCCAGCAGCTTATTAACGGGACTAGCGGGAGTGTACGAGCAGTACTTC. This translates into CASSLLTGLAGVYEQYF.